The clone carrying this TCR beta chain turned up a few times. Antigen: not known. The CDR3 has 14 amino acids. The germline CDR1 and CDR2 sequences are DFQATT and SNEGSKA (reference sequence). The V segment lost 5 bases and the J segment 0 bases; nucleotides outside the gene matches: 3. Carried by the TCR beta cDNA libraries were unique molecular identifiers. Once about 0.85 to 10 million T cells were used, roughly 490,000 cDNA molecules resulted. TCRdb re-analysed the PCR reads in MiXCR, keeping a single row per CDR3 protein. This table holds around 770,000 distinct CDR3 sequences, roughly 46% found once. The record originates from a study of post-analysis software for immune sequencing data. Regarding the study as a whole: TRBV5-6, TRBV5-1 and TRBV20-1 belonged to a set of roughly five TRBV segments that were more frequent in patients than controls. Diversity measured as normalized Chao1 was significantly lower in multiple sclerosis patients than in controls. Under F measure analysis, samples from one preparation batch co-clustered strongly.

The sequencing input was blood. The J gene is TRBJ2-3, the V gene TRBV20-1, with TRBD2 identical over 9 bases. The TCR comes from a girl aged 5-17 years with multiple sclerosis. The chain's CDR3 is CSAVTSGSTDTQYF. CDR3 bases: TGCAGTGCTGTAACTAGCGGGAGCACAGATACGCAGTATTTT.